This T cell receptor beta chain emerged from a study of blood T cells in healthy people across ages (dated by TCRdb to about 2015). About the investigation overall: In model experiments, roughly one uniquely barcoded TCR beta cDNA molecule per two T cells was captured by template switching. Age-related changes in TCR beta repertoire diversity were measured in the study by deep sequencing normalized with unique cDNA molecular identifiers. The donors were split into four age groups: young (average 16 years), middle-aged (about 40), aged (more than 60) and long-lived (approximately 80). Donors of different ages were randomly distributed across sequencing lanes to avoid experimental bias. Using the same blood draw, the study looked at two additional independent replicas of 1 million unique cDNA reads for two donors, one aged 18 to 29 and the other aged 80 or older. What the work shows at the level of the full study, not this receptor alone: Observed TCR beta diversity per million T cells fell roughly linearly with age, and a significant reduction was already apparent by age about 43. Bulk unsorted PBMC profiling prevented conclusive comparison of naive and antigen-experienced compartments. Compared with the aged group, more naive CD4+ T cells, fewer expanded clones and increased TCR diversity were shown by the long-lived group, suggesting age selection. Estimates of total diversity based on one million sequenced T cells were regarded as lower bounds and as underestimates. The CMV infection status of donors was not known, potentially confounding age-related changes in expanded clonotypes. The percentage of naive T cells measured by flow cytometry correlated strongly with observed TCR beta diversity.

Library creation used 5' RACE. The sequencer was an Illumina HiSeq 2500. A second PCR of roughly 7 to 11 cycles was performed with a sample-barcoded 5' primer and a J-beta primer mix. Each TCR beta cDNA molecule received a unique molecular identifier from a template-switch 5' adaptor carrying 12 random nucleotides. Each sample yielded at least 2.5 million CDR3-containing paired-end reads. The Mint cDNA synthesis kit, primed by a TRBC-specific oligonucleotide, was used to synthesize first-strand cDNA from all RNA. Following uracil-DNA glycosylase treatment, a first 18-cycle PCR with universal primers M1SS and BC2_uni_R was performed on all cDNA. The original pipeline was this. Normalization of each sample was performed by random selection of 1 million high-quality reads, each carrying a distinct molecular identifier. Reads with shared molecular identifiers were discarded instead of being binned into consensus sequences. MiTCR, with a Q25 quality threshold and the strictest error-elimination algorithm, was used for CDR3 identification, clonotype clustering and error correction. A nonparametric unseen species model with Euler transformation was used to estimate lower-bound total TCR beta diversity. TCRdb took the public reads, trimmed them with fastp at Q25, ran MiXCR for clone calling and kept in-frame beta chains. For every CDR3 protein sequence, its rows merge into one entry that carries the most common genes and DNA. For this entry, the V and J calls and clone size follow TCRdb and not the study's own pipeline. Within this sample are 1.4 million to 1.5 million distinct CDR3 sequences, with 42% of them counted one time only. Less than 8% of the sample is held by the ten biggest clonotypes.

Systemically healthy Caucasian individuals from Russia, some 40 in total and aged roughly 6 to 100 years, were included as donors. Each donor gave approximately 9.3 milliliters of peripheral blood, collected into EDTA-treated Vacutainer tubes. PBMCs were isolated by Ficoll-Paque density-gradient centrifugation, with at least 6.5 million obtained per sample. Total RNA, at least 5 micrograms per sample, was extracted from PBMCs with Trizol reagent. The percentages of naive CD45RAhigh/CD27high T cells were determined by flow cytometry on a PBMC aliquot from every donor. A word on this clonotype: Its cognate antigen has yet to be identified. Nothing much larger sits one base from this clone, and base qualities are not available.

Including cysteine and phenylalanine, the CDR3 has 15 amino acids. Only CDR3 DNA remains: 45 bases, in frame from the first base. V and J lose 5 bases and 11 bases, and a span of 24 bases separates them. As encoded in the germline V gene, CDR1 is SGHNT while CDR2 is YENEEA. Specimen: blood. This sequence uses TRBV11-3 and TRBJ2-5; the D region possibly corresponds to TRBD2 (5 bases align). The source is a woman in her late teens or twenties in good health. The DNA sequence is TGTGCCAGCAGCCTCCAGGCTAGCTCCTACAATGAGCAGTACTTC. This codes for CASSLQASSYNEQYF.